This TCR beta chain was documented in a study of cytomegalovirus exposure and HLA in healthy donors. The PCR ran on 60 Vbeta and 13 Jbeta primers. How the authors handled the data: The authors later counted around 80 million unique TCR beta chains, 9.5 million to 11 million of them shared. Using immunoSEQ multiplex PCR, the repertoire was profiled, and TCRdb retains in-frame clones only, with some absent. V and J calls plus clone size are reproduced from that table; the DNA served to infer D and trimming. The top ten hold about an eighth of the sample, which has 150,000 to 200,000 clones, approximately 80% seen once. It was healthy bone marrow donors who served as donors. This sequence originates from a woman aged 40 to 50 in good health and CMV-seronegative. The sequencing input was PBMCs.

The CDR3 DNA reads TGTGCCAGCACAAATACAGGGTTCTTTAATTCACCCCTCCACTTT. Translated: CASTNTGFFNSPLHF. The chain uses TRBV6-1 and TRBJ1-6; D possibly corresponds to TRBD1 (6 bases). This CDR3 has 15 residues. The V end was cut by 7 bases, the J end by 6 bases, with 16 bases between. In germline, CDR1 is MNHNS, CDR2 SASEGT.